One sample yielded the 20 T cell receptor beta chains listed below, sequenced in a study of T cells after yellow fever vaccination. TCRdb reanalysed the 5' RACE reads using MiXCR and keeps one entry per CDR3 protein. Among approximately 260,000 distinct CDR3 sequences listed, approximately 12% were seen once. Sequences were derived from CD4+ T cells sorted from PBMCs, sampled 45 days after the yellow fever booster vaccination. These receptors all stem from a man younger than 45 who received the YFV17D yellow fever vaccine.

This chain connects TRBV19 to TRBJ2-5; 7 positions match TRBD1. The junction had 9 bases not matched to a gene; V was cut back by 5 bases and J by 6 bases. From germline, CDR1 is LNHDA and CDR2 SQIVND (reference sequence). CDR3 size: 14 residues. In DNA form, the CDR3 reads TGTGCCAGTAGTCCTTACGACAGGGCGAAGACCCAGTACTTC. It specifies CASSPYDRAKTQYF.

This chain joins TRBV5-1 and TRBJ1-2; D uncertain. This CDR3 region has 13 residues. V was cut by 2 bases and J by 5 bases, with 10 bases left in between. Looked up from germline, CDR1 is SGHRS and CDR2 is YFSETQ. CDR3 region: CASSFDGSYGYTF. CDR3 bases: TGCGCCAGCAGCTTTGATGGCTCATATGGCTACACCTTC.

This clonotype came up a few times. The genes are TRBV5-5 and TRBJ2-2; D is uncertain. The germline gives CDR1 SGHKS, CDR2 YYEKEE (reference sequence). The CDR3 is 13 residues long. The V and J ends lost 4 bases and 6 bases respectively, with 10 bases between them. The DNA for the CDR3 is TGTGCCAGCAGCGTGGATTCAGCCGGGGAGCTGTTTTTT. Amino acid sequence: CASSVDSAGELFF.

This clonotype was counted only a few times. This CDR3 reads CASSRPLGATDTQYF. DNA for the CDR3: TGTGCCAGCAGCCGGCCTTTAGGGGCCACAGATACGCAGTATTTT. The V and J genes are TRBV6-2 or TRBV6-3 and TRBJ2-3; weak D call: TRBD1 (5 bases). With 6 bases removed from V and 2 bases from J, the gap between germline ends came to 15 bases. This CDR3 spans 15 amino acids. In germline, CDR1 is MNHEY, CDR2 SVGEGT.

The CDR3 nucleotides are TGCGCCAGCAACTCTGCGGGGCGTGAGCAGTTCTTC. This translates into CASNSAGREQFF. V is TRBV5-1 and J is TRBJ2-1, with a possible D match to TRBD2 (6 bases). This CDR3 comprises 12 residues. V lost 6 bases to trimming and J lost 9 bases, with 13 bases between them. Germline CDR1 SGHRS, CDR2 YFSETQ.

This clonotype showed up just a few times. The CDR3 protein is CASSAKVAQYF. CDR3 DNA sequence: TGTGCCAGCAGCGCCAAGGTTGCCCAGTACTTC. This chain connects TRBV7-6 to TRBJ2-5; D remains unclear. CDR3 size: 11 residues. CDR1 SGHVS and CDR2 FNYEAQ come from the germline V gene. V was clipped by 5 bases and J by 9 bases, with 10 bases between them.

This clonotype was observed a few times. J is TRBJ1-2 and V is TRBV20-1, with D tentatively TRBD1 (5 bases). The CDR3 is made up of 12 amino acids. Trimming pared 1 base from V and 7 bases from J, leaving 10 bases between. From germline, CDR1 is DFQATT and CDR2 SNEGSKA (reference sequence). CDR3 protein: CSARGGASGYTF. The CDR3 nucleotides read TGCAGTGCTAGAGGGGGCGCATCTGGCTACACCTTC.

This clonotype appeared many times. The chain recombines TRBV6-1 with TRBJ2-3; possibly TRBD1 for D (8 bases). The CDR3 is made up of 15 amino acids. V lost 5 bases to trimming and J lost 3 bases, with 15 bases between them. Germline V lookup: CDR1 MNHNS, CDR2 SASEGT. The CDR3 region has the DNA TGTGCCAGCAGTCAAGGACAGGGAGGGACAGATACGCAGTATTTT. Amino acid sequence: CASSQGQGGTDTQYF.

The chain employs TRBV20-1 and TRBJ2-3; D not certain. Trimming cost V 6 bases and J 0 bases, with 10 bases left between them. The CDR3 totals 13 residues. CDR1 and CDR2 from the germline V gene are DFQATT and SNEGSKA (reference sequence). CDR3 sequence (DNA): TGCAGTGCCGGCTACCCTAGCACAGATACGCAGTATTTT. Its protein is CSAGYPSTDTQYF.

This clonotype has a handful of counts. The chain carries TRBV5-1 and TRBJ2-7, with TRBD1 as a possible D gene (5 bases). The germline gives CDR1 SGHRS, CDR2 YFSETQ. The V end was cut by 4 bases, the J end by 5 bases, with 13 bases between. The length of the CDR3 is 13 residues. CDR3 in amino acids: CASSPDGRDEQYF. The CDR3, as DNA: TGCGCCAGCAGCCCGGACGGCAGGGACGAGCAGTACTTC.

The CDR3 sequence is CSARSQRGLGATDTQYF. CDR3 nucleotide sequence: TGCAGTGCCCGCTCCCAGAGGGGCCTGGGGGCCACAGATACGCAGTATTTT. The rearrangement uses TRBV20-1 and TRBJ2-3, with D tentatively TRBD1 (6 bases). Trimming stripped 6 bases from V and 2 bases from J, with 24 bases between. CDR1 is DFQATT and CDR2 is SNEGSKA in the germline V gene (reference sequence). This CDR3 contains 17 residues.

The chain is built from TRBV5-1 and TRBJ2-7; the match to TRBD1 covers 8 bases. CDR3 size: 15 residues. Looked up from germline, CDR1 is SGHRS and CDR2 is YFSETQ. The V segment lost 0 bases and the J segment 5 bases; nucleotides outside the gene matches: 7. The CDR3 DNA reads as TGCGCCAGCAGCTTGGTAGCAGGGGGCGCGGACGAGCAGTACTTC. Translation: CASSLVAGGADEQYF.

This clonotype was seen only a few times. V gene TRBV3-1 combines with J gene TRBJ1-1; D ambiguous. This CDR3 region has 16 residues. Per germline, CDR1 LGHDT and CDR2 YNNKEL (reference sequence). V was clipped by 0 bases and J by 4 bases, with 15 bases between them. Written as DNA, the CDR3 is TGTGCCAGCAGCCAAGAGTCTGTTAAGGGTTCCACTGAAGCTTTCTTT. Its protein product is CASSQESVKGSTEAFF.

The chain combines TRBV10-3 with TRBJ1-6, with a weak D call TRBD1 (5 bases). From germline, CDR1 is ENHRY and CDR2 SYGVKD. With 0 bases removed from V and 10 bases from J, the gap between germline ends came to 10 bases. The CDR3 contains 14 residues. The CDR3 loop is CAISESEGRSPLHF. CDR3 DNA sequence: TGTGCCATCAGTGAGTCGGAGGGACGCTCACCCCTCCACTTT.

This clonotype was seen only a few times. CDR3 amino acids: CASSLAPAQETQYF. The CDR3 DNA reads as TGTGCCAGCAGCTTAGCGCCCGCCCAAGAGACCCAGTACTTC. This rearrangement joins TRBV7-2 to TRBJ2-5, with unresolved D. This CDR3 contains 14 residues. The germline V gene has CDR1 SGHTA and CDR2 FQGNSA. Trimming took off 0 bases at V and 1 base at J, with 6 bases between the two ends.

The table lists this clonotype with many counts. This chain connects TRBV5-1 to TRBJ2-7, with a tentative D call TRBD2 (5 bases). Germline V gene sequence: CDR1 SGHRS, CDR2 YFSETQ. With 4 bases removed from V and 2 bases from J, the gap between germline ends came to 10 bases. The CDR3 totals 13 residues. CDR3 sequence reads: CASSASGTYEQYF. The CDR3 nucleotides read TGCGCCAGCAGCGCGAGCGGAACCTACGAGCAGTACTTC.

This clonotype was seen repeatedly, ten times or more. This chain joins TRBV7-6 and TRBJ2-7; tentative D call: TRBD2 (6 bases). Germline V gene sequence: CDR1 SGHVS, CDR2 FNYEAQ. V lost 2 bases and J lost 5, with 10 bases in between. The length of the CDR3 is 13 residues. The CDR3 DNA reads TGTGCCAGCAGCTTAACCCCGGGGGACGAGCAGTACTTC. Protein: CASSLTPGDEQYF.

The J gene is TRBJ1-1, the V gene TRBV29-1, with 7 bases lining up with TRBD1. This CDR3 has 15 residues. Looked up from germline, CDR1 is SQVTM and CDR2 is ANQGSEA. V was clipped by 6 bases and J by 7 bases; unmatched bases: 17. For the CDR3, the DNA is TGCAGCGTCAACTACCGGGACAGACCCAGAGGTGAAGCTTTCTTT. As protein: CSVNYRDRPRGEAFF.

This sequence joins TRBV5-1 and TRBJ2-3; D gene ambiguous. The CDR3 consists of 14 residues. V lost 4 bases to trimming and J lost 4 bases, with 13 bases between them. From germline, CDR1 is SGHRS and CDR2 YFSETQ. CDR3 sequence: CASSPRAGSDTQYF. In nucleotides, the CDR3 is TGCGCCAGCAGCCCCAGAGCCGGTTCAGATACGCAGTATTTT.

The rearrangement joins TRBV3-1 to TRBJ2-7, with TRBD2 matching over 11 bases. Germline V gene sequence: CDR1 LGHDT, CDR2 YNNKEL (reference sequence). V dropped 7 bases and J dropped 3; count of bases not matched to a gene: 8. This CDR3 is built from 15 residues. CDR3 DNA sequence: TGTGCCAGCACCATAACTAGCGGGAGTCGCTACGAGCAGTACTTC. Its protein is CASTITSGSRYEQYF.